The clone carrying this TCR beta chain showed up many times. The time point denotes: blood at routine non-recurrence follow-up after resection. TCRs were sequenced from unsorted whole RNA of tumor, nontumor lung or PBMC. This record comes from a study of spatial heterogeneity in lung cancer. Per the germline V gene, CDR1 is DFQATT and CDR2 is SNEGSKA (reference sequence). Germline trimming cut 3 bases from V and 6 bases from J; bases unmatched to any gene: 7. The CDR3 sequence is 13 residues long. TCRdb independently ran MiXCR on the 5' RACE reads; one entry per CDR3 protein. This sample yields some 120,000 distinct CDR3 sequences, of which 9.5% to 15% are seen a single time; about 15% belongs to the top ten.

This chain connects TRBV20-1 to TRBJ1-1; 7 bases align to TRBD1. Sample: PBMCs, taken at follow-up. The TCR was taken from a male donor with early-stage non-small cell lung cancer. The CDR3 spells CSARASGGSEAFF. The DNA of the CDR3 is TGCAGTGCTAGGGCTTCAGGGGGATCTGAAGCTTTCTTT.